These 20 T cell receptor beta chains originate from one sample sequenced in a study of chemoradiotherapy in HPV16-positive cancers. Sequencing was performed with immunoSEQ multiplex PCR; in TCRdb, only in-frame clones are kept and a portion is missing. The sample includes a few thousand clones, 70% to 85% seen only once; the top ten take around 9.9%. Sequences were derived from tumor tissue, sampled from a patient who underwent chemoradiotherapy. All receptors derive from a human donor with HPV-associated anogenital cancer.

The chain carries TRBV9 and TRBJ2-1; 7 bases map to TRBD2. The V gene's germline CDR1 is SGDLS and CDR2 YYNGEE. The CDR3 contains 15 residues. The V segment lost 1 base and the J segment 7 bases; nucleotides outside the gene matches: 8. This CDR3 is CASSVTDLAVNEQFF. The CDR3 nucleotides read TGTGCCAGCAGCGTAACCGACCTAGCGGTAAATGAGCAGTTCTTC.

The V call is TRBV29-1, the J call TRBJ2-5; D uncertain. V was pared by 3 bases and J by 8 bases, with 10 bases between. Germline loops: CDR1 SQVTM, CDR2 ANQGSEA. This CDR3 comprises 11 residues. CDR3 in amino acids: CSVESGGTQYF. The CDR3 DNA reads as TGCAGCGTTGAGTCAGGCGGTACCCAGTACTTC.

V is TRBV6-5 and J is TRBJ2-7; a weak D match, TRBD1 (6 bases). The V end was cut by 2 bases, the J end by 7 bases, with 15 bases between. Germline V gene sequence: CDR1 MNHEY, CDR2 SVGAGI. The CDR3 length is 14 residues. CDR3 in amino acids: CASSYALQGWEQYF. CDR3 bases: TGTGCCAGCAGTTACGCCTTACAGGGTTGGGAGCAGTACTTC.

CDR3 in DNA: TGTGCCAGCAGCTTAGTGGGGGACGAGCAGTACTTC. Residues: CASSLVGDEQYF. This rearrangement joins TRBV7-6 to TRBJ2-7, with D perhaps matching TRBD1 or TRBD2 (5 bases each). CDR1 SGHVS and CDR2 FNYEAQ come from the germline V gene. V lost 1 base to trimming and J lost 5 bases, with 6 bases between them. The CDR3 is made up of 12 amino acids.

V is TRBV6-5 and J is TRBJ1-2, with a possible D match to TRBD1 (5 bases). CDR3 size: 14 residues. Per germline, CDR1 MNHEY and CDR2 SVGAGI. V was shortened by 6 bases and J by 4 bases, with 15 bases between the two germline ends. The CDR3 DNA follows: TGTGCCAGCAGCCATAACCCGGGGGTCTATGGCTACACCTTC. Translation gives CASSHNPGVYGYTF.

The chain recombines TRBV6-4 with TRBJ1-1; the D gene is possibly TRBD1 (6 bases). V lost 6 bases to trimming and J lost 6 bases, with 8 bases between them. The germline V gene has CDR1 MRHNA and CDR2 SNTAGT. This CDR3 comprises 11 residues. CDR3 amino acids: CASRGGAEAFF. CDR3 nucleotides: TGTGCCAGCAGAGGGGGGGCTGAAGCTTTCTTT.

J is TRBJ2-7 and V is TRBV6-5, with 8 bases aligning to TRBD2. CDR1 MNHEY and CDR2 SVGAGI come from the germline V gene. The V and J ends lost 10 bases and 3 bases, in that order; junction bases with no gene match: 11. CDR3 length: 14 amino acids. CDR3 nucleotides: TGTGCCACCCTCTTGGGAGCGGGGGACTACGAGCAGTACTTC. Translating gives CATLLGAGDYEQYF.

The CDR3 DNA follows: TGTGCCAGCAGTTACGCCGGACCCGGGCTCTATGGCTACACCTTC. Protein product: CASSYAGPGLYGYTF. The V gene is TRBV6-5, the J gene TRBJ1-2; D is uncertain. In germline, CDR1 is MNHEY, CDR2 SVGAGI. The CDR3 has 15 amino acids. Trimming took off 2 bases at V and 4 bases at J, with 14 bases between the two ends.

This chain links TRBV11-2 with TRBJ1-4; D is perhaps TRBD1 (6 bases). Trimming cost V 5 bases and J 6 bases, with 19 bases left between them. Germline-derived CDR1 and CDR2 are SGHAT and FQNNGV. This CDR3 region has 16 residues. The CDR3 DNA sequence: TGTGCCAGCAGCGCAGATGGGACAAACGGGGATGAAAAACTGTTTTTT. Protein product: CASSADGTNGDEKLFF.

The chain has TRBV7-9 and TRBJ1-5; D call uncertain. Looked up from germline, CDR1 is SEHNR and CDR2 is FQNEAQ (reference sequence). The length of the CDR3 is 14 residues. V lost 5 bases to trimming and J lost 6 bases, with 14 bases between them. This CDR3 reads CASSPVGSGQPQHF. In DNA, the CDR3 is TGTGCCAGCAGCCCTGTCGGGTCCGGTCAGCCCCAGCATTTT.

The rearrangement links TRBV19 to TRBJ2-3; 7 bases align to TRBD2. With V trimmed by 5 bases and J by 0 bases, 5 bases remained unmatched. Germline assignment: CDR1 LNHDA and CDR2 SQIVND (reference sequence). There are 15 residues in the CDR3. In DNA form, the CDR3 reads TGTGCCAGTAGTCCGAGCGGGACTAGCACAGATACGCAGTATTTT. Residues: CASSPSGTSTDTQYF.

The chain is built from TRBV18 and TRBJ1-5; maybe TRBD1 (5 bases). Germline CDR1 is KGHSH and CDR2 is LQKENI. The V and J ends lost 4 bases and 0 bases respectively, with 16 bases between them. CDR3 length: 17 residues. The CDR3 loop is CASSREGISYSNQPQHF. CDR3 in DNA: TGTGCCAGCTCACGTGAGGGGATAAGCTATAGCAATCAGCCCCAGCATTTT.

The chain uses TRBV19 and TRBJ2-7; 8 bases agree with TRBD1. CDR1 and CDR2 from the germline V gene are LNHDA and SQIVND (reference sequence). Trimming at V came to 3 bases and at J to 3 bases, leaving 7 bases not matched to a gene. CDR3 length: 15 amino acids. This CDR3 reads CASSIPGQEDYEQYF. CDR3 nucleotides: TGTGCCAGTAGTATTCCGGGACAGGAGGACTACGAGCAGTACTTC.

V is TRBV5-1 and J is TRBJ1-2; TRBD1 might be the D (6 bases). CDR1 is SGHRS, CDR2 YFSETQ, per germline. There are 12 residues in the CDR3. Trimming took 3 bases from V and 6 from J, leaving 9 bases between them. DNA of the CDR3: TGCGCCAGCAGCTCCTCAGGGGATGGCTACACCTTC. Residues: CASSSSGDGYTF.

This clone was seen just once. This chain uses TRBV5-1 with TRBJ2-5, with D unresolved. Trimming shortened V by 2 bases and J by 4 bases, and 12 bases separated the two germline ends. Germline CDR1 and CDR2: SGHRS and YFSETQ. This CDR3 is 14 amino acids long. CDR3 nucleotides: TGCGCCAGCAGCTTTAACAGATGGGGAGAGACCCAGTACTTC. Translating it yields CASSFNRWGETQYF. Drawing the rest from reference TRBV5-1 and TRBJ2-5, the complete variable domain is KAGVTQTPRYLIKTRGQQVTLSCSPISGHRSVSWYQQTPGQGLQFLFEYFSETQRNKGNFPGRFSGRQFSNSRSEMNVSTLELGDSALYLCASSFNRWGETQYFGPGTRLLVL.

The rearrangement uses TRBV19 and TRBJ1-5; 7 nucleotides agree with TRBD1. The V gene end was trimmed by 5 bases and the J gene end by 4 bases; junction bases not matched to a gene: 8. This CDR3 is 15 amino acids long. CDR1 and CDR2 (germline): LNHDA, SQIVND (reference sequence). CDR3 DNA sequence: TGTGCCAGTAGTCTTGGGACAGCCCTAAATCAGCCCCAGCATTTT. Its protein is CASSLGTALNQPQHF. The full variable domain, its missing parts supplied by reference TRBV19 and TRBJ1-5, is DGGITQSPKYLFRKEGQNVTLSCEQNLNHDAMYWYRQDPGQGLRLIYYSQIVNDFQKGDIAEGYSVSREKKESFPLTVTSAQKNPTAFYLCASSLGTALNQPQHFGDGTRLSIL.

V and J are TRBV12-5 and TRBJ1-3; 7 bases fit TRBD1. Germline V CDR1 and CDR2: LGHNT, FRNRAP. This CDR3 has 15 amino acids. Losses at the gene ends were 3 bases for V and 3 bases for J; bases not matched to a gene: 5. The CDR3 DNA sequence: TGTGCTAGTGGTTTCACAGGGGAAGGTGGAAACACCATATATTTT. This codes for CASGFTGEGGNTIYF. Supplemented by reference TRBV12-5 and TRBJ1-3, the full variable domain reads DARVTQTPRHKVTEMGQEVTMRCQPILGHNTVFWYRQTMMQGLELLAYFRNRAPLDDSGMPKDRFSAEMPDATLATLKIQPSEPRDSAVYFCASGFTGEGGNTIYFGEGSWLTVV.

This chain joins TRBV7-9 and TRBJ2-1; the D is unclear. The CDR3 loop spans 12 amino acids. V lost 6 bases and J 8 bases, leaving 11 bases between the germline ends. The germline V gene encodes CDR1 SEHNR and CDR2 FQNEAQ (reference sequence). The CDR3 reads CASSLVIDEQFF. For the CDR3, the DNA is TGTGCCAGCAGTTTGGTAATAGATGAGCAGTTCTTC. Combining the CDR3 with reference TRBV7-9 and TRBJ2-1 gives the whole variable domain DTGVSQNPRHKITKRGQNVTFRCDPISEHNRLYWYRQTLGQGPEFLTYFQNEAQLEKSRLLSDRFSAERPKGSFSTLEIQRTEQGDSAMYLCASSLVIDEQFFGPGTRLTVL.

The V gene is TRBV7-9, the J gene TRBJ2-7; 8 bases agree with TRBD1. V gave up 1 base and J gave up 4 bases; unmatched junction bases: 12. CDR1 SEHNR and CDR2 FQNEAQ come from the germline V gene (reference sequence). CDR3 length: 17 amino acids. Here the CDR3 DNA reads TGTGCCAGCAGCTTAGAACGCCATGACAGGGGTGAGTACGAGCAGTACTTC. It is translated as CASSLERHDRGEYEQYF.

The count of this clone is one. The chain joins TRBV27 to TRBJ2-5, with D perhaps matching TRBD2 (5 bases). Trimming left V 6 bases short and J 10 bases short, with 21 bases between. CDR1 and CDR2 (germline): MNHEY, SMNVEV (reference sequence). The CDR3 sequence is 14 residues long. The CDR3 DNA sequence: TGTGCCAGCAGAAGCCTAGCCTCTTCCCTCCTCCAGTACTTC. This encodes CASRSLASSLLQYF.